This T cell receptor (beta chain) comes out of a study of blood T cells in healthy people across ages. Study findings and constraints: Both higher diversity and more naive CD4+ cells marked long-lived donors when set against aged donors. As age increased, TCR beta diversity per million T cells fell in a roughly linear fashion.

In regard to this clonotype: Antigen unknown.

Combining a sample-barcoded 5' primer with a J-beta primer mix, a second PCR ran for 7 to 11 cycles. TCRdb reanalysed the 5' RACE reads using MiXCR and keeps one entry per CDR3 protein. The sample has hundreds of thousands of distinct CDR3 sequences, roughly half seen once. The CDR3 has 16 amino acids. Germline V gives CDR1 LNHNV, CDR2 YYDKDF (reference sequence). Trimming shortened V by 0 bases and J by 2 bases, and 12 bases separated the two germline ends. The rearrangement uses TRBV15 and TRBJ2-3; D is possibly TRBD1 or TRBD2 (6 bases each). The TCR originated in an elderly woman in good health. Sequencing was carried out using blood. CDR3 amino acids: CATSREGGATTDTQYF. The CDR3 DNA follows: TGTGCCACCAGCAGAGAGGGGGGCGCGACCACAGATACGCAGTATTTT. Full variable domain (rest looked up from reference TRBV15 and TRBJ2-3): DAMVIQNPRYQVTQFGKPVTLSCSQTLNHNVMYWYQQKSSQAPKLLFHYYDKDFNNEADTPDNFQSRRPNTSFCFLDIRSPGLGDTAMYLCATSREGGATTDTQYFGPGTRLTVL.